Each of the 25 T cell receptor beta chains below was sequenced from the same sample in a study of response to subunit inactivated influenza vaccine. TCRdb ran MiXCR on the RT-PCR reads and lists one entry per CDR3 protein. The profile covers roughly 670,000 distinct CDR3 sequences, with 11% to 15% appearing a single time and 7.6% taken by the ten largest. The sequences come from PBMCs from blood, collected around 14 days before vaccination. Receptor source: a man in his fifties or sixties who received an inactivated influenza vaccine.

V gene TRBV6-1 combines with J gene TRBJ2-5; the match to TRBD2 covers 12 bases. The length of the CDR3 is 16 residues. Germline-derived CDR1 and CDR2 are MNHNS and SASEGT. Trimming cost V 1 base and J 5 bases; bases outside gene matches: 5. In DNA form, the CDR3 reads TGTGCCAGCAGTGAAGAGACTAGCGGGAGCTGGGAGACCCAGTACTTC. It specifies CASSEETSGSWETQYF.

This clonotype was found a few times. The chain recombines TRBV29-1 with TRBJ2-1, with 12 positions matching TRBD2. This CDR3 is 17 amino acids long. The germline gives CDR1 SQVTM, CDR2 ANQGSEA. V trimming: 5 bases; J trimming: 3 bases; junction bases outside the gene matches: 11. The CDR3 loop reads CSVFTTSGGWFYNEQFF. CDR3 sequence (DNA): TGCAGCGTTTTTACGACTAGCGGGGGATGGTTCTACAATGAGCAGTTCTTC.

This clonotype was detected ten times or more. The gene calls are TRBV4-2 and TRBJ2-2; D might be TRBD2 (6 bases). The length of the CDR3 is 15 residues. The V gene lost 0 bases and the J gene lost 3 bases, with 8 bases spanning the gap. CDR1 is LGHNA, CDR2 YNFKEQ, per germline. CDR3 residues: CASSQESSDTGELFF. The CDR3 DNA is TGTGCCAGCAGCCAAGAATCTAGCGACACCGGGGAGCTGTTTTTT.

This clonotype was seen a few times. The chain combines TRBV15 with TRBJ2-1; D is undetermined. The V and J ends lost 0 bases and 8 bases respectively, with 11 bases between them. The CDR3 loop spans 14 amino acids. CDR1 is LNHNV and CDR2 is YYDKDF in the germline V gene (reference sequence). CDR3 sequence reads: CATSRDGSEDEQFF. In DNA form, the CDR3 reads TGTGCCACCAGCAGAGATGGCTCCGAGGATGAGCAGTTCTTC. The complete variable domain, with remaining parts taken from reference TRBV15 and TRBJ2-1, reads DAMVIQNPRYQVTQFGKPVTLSCSQTLNHNVMYWYQQKSSQAPKLLFHYYDKDFNNEADTPDNFQSRRPNTSFCFLDIRSPGLGDTAMYLCATSRDGSEDEQFFGPGTRLTVL.

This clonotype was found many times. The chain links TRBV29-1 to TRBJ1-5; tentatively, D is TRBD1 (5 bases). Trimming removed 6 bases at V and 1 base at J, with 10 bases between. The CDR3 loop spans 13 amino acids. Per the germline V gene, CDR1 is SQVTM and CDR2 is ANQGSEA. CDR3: CSVRDGSNQPQHF. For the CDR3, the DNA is TGCAGCGTGAGGGACGGGAGCAATCAGCCCCAGCATTTT.

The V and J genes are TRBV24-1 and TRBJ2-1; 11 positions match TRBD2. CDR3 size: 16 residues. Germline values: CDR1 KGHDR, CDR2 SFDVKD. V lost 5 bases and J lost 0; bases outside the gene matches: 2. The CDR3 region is CATSGSGGGSYNEQFF. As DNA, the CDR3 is TGTGCCACCAGTGGTAGCGGGGGGGGCTCCTACAATGAGCAGTTCTTC.

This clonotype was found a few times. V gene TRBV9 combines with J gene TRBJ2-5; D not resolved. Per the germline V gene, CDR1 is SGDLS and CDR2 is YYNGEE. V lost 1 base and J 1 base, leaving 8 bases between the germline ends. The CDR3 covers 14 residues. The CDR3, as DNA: TGTGCCAGCAGCGTACAGCCGGGCCAAGAGACCCAGTACTTC. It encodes CASSVQPGQETQYF.

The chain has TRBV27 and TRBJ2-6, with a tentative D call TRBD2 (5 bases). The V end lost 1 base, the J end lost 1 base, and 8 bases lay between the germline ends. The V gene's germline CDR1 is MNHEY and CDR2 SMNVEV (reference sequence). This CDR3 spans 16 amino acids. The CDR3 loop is CASSLFGDSGANVLTF. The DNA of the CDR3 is TGTGCCAGCAGTTTATTCGGGGATTCTGGGGCCAACGTCCTGACTTTC.

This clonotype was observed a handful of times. The CDR3, as DNA: TGCAGTGCTGTTGGGACAGGGGGCTTCTATGGCTACACCTTC. This encodes CSAVGTGGFYGYTF. This rearrangement joins TRBV20-1 to TRBJ1-2; TRBD1 agrees at 12 bases. The V and J ends lost 5 bases and 4 bases, in that order; junction bases with no gene match: 5. The CDR3 extends over 14 amino acids. From germline, CDR1 is DFQATT and CDR2 SNEGSKA (reference sequence).

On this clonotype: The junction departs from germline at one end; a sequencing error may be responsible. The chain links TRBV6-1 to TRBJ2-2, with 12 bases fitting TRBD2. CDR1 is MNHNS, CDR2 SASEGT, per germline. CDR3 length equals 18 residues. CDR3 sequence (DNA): TGTGCCATCAGTGAAGCGTCTAGCGGGGGGGCCGAAGGCGGGGAGCTGTTTTTT. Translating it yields CAISEASSGGAEGGELFF.

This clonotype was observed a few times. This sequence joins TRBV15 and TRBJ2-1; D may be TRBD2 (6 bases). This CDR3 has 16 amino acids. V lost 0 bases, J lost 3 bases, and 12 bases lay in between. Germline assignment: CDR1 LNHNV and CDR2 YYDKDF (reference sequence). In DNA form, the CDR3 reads TGTGCCACCAGCAGAGAACAGCGGGCCTTCTACAATGAGCAGTTCTTC. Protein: CATSREQRAFYNEQFF.

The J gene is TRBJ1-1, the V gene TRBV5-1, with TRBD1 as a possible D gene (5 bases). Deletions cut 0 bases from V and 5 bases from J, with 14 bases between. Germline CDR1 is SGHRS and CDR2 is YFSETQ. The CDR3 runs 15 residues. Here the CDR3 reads CASSLGSGSKTEAFF. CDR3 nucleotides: TGCGCCAGCAGCTTGGGCTCAGGGAGTAAAACTGAAGCTTTCTTT.

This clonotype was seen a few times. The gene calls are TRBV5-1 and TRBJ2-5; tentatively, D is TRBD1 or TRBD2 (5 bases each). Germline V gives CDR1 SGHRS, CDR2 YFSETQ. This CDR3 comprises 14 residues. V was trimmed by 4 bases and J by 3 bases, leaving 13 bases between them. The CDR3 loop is CASSPWGFEETQYF. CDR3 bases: TGCGCCAGCAGCCCGTGGGGGTTCGAAGAGACCCAGTACTTC.

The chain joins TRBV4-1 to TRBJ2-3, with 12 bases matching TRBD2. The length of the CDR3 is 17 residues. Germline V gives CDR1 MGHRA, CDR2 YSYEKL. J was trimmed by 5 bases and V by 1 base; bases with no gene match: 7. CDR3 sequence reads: CASSQGSSGGAIDTQYF. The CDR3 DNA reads TGCGCCAGCAGCCAAGGGTCTAGCGGGGGGGCGATAGATACGCAGTATTTT.

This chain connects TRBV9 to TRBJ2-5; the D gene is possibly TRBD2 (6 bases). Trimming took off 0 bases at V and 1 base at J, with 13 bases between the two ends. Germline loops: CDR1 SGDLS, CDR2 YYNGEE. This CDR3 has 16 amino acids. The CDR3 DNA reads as TGTGCCAGCAGCGTAGGGGGCGGGGCCGTCCAAGAGACCCAGTACTTC. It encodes CASSVGGGAVQETQYF.

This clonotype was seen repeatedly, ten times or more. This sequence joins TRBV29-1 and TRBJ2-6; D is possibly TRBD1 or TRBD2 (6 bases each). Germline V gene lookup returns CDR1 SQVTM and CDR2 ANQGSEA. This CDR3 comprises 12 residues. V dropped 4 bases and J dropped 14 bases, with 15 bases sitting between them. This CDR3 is CSVGEDSFFLTF. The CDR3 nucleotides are TGCAGCGTTGGGGAGGACAGTTTCTTCCTGACTTTC.

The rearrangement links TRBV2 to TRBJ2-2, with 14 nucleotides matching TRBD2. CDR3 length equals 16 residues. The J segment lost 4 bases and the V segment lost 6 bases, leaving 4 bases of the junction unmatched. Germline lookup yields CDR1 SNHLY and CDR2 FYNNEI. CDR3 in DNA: TGTGCCAGCAGGGGGACTAGCGGGGGAGGCACCGGGGAGCTGTTTTTT. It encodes CASRGTSGGGTGELFF.

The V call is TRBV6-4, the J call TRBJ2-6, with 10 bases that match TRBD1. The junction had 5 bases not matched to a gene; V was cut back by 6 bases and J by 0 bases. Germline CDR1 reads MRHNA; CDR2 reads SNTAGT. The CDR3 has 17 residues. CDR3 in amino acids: CASSRDRGLSGANVLTF. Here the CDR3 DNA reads TGTGCCAGCAGCCGGGACAGGGGACTCTCTGGGGCCAACGTCCTGACTTTC.

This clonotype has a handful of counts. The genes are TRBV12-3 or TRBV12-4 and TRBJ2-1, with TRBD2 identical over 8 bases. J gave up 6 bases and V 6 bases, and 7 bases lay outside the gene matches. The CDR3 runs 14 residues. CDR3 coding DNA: TGTGCCAGCAGGGCGACGGGGACTAGCAATGAGCAGTTCTTC. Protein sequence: CASRATGTSNEQFF.

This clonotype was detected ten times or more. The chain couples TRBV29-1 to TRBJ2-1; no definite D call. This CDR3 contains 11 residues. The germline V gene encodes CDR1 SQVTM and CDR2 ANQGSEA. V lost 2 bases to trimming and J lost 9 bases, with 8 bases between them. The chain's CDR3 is CSVEFRVEQFF. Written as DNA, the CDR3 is TGCAGCGTTGAATTTCGGGTTGAGCAGTTCTTC.

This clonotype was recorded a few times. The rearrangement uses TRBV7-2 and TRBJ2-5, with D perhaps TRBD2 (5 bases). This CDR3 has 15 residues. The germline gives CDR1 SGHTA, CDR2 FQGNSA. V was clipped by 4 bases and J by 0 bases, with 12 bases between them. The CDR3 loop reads CASSSRRGNQETQYF. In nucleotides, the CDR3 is TGTGCCAGCAGCTCGAGACGAGGGAACCAAGAGACCCAGTACTTC.

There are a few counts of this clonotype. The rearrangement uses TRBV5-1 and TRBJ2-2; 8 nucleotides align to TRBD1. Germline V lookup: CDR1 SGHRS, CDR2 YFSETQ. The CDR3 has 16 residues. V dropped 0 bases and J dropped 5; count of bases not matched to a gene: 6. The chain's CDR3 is CASSLVTGVGTGELFF. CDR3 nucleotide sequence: TGCGCCAGCAGCTTGGTGACAGGGGTCGGAACCGGGGAGCTGTTTTTT.

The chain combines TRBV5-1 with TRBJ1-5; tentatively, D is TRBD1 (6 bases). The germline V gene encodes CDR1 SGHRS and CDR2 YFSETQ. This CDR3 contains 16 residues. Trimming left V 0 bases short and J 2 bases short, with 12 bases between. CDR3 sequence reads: CASSLVRGRGNQPQHF. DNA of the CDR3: TGCGCCAGCAGCTTGGTCCGGGGGCGCGGCAATCAGCCCCAGCATTTT.

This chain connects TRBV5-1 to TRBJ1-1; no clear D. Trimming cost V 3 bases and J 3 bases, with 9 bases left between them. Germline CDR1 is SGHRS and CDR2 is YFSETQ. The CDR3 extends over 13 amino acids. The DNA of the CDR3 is TGCGCCAGCAGCTCTATTACGGACACTGAAGCTTTCTTT. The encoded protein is CASSSITDTEAFF.

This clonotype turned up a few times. The CDR3 nucleotides are TGTGCCAGCAGTTACCTCAGGGGAAATCAGCCCCAGCATTTT. The encoded protein is CASSYLRGNQPQHF. The chain carries TRBV6-2 or TRBV6-3 and TRBJ1-5; possible D gene TRBD1, 6 bases. Germline lookup yields CDR1 MNHEY and CDR2 SVGEGT. The CDR3 length is 14 residues. Trimming removed 2 bases at V and 4 bases at J, with 9 bases between.